The clone carrying this T cell receptor beta chain was seen at least ten times. TCRdb reprocessed the reads via MiXCR and lists one record per CDR3 protein. The sample lists about 250,000 distinct CDR3 sequences; more than 25% were seen once. CDR1 and CDR2 (germline): KGHDR, SFDVKD. Germline trimming cut 3 bases from V and 7 bases from J; bases unmatched to any gene: 1. The CDR3 spans 14 residues. This sample stems from a study of kidney transplant recipient with SARS-CoV-2 infection. The source material was a blood sample, sampled at baseline and between days 110 and 120 from a kidney transplant recipient. The V gene is TRBV24-1, the J gene TRBJ1-4; 10 bases are shared with TRBD1. The sequence derives from a male patient between 25 and 39 years old who had COVID-19 and was a kidney transplant recipient. Some T cells may arise from the graft donor. The CDR3 reads CATSDGTGAEKLFF. The CDR3 nucleotides read TGTGCCACCAGTGATGGGACAGGGGCTGAAAAACTGTTTTTT.